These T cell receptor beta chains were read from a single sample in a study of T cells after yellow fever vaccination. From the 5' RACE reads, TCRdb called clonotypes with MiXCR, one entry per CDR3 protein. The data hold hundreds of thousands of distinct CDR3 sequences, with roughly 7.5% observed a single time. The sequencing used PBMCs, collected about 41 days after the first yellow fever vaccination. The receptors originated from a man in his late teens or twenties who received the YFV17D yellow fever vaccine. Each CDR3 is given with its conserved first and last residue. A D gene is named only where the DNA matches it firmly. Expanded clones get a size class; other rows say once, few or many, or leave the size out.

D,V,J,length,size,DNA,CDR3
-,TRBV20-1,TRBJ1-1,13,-,TGCAGTGCTAGAGCCTCGGGTTACACTGAAGCTTTCTTT,CSARASGYTEAFF
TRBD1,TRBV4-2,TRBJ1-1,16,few,TGTGCCAGCAGCCCTCGTGGGACAGGGGGTTTTTTTGAAGCTTTCTTT,CASSPRGTGGFFEAFF
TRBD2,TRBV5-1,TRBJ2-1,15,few,TGCGCCAGCACCAAACTAGCGGGGGGCCACAATGAGCAGTTCTTC,CASTKLAGGHNEQFF
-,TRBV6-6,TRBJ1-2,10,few,TGTGCCAGCGGGATACATGGCTACACCTTC,CASGIHGYTF
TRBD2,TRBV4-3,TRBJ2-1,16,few,TGCGCCAGCAGCCAGCAACCGGGGGGGCCGCCCAATGAGCAGTTCTTC,CASSQQPGGPPNEQFF
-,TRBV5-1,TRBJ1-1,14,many,TGCGCCAGCAGCTTGGGGCCCGAGGCGGGGCCGGCTTTCTTT,CASSLGPEAGPAFF
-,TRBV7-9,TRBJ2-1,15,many,TGTGCCAGCAGCTTAAGGGCCTTCTCCTACAATGAGCAGTTCTTC,CASSLRAFSYNEQFF
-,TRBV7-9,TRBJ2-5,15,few,TGTGCCAGCAGCTTACAAGGGCTAGTTAAAGAGACCCAGTACTTC,CASSLQGLVKETQYF
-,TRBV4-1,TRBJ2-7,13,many,TGCGCCAGCAGGTCTCAAACTTGGGACGAGCAGTACTTC,CASRSQTWDEQYF
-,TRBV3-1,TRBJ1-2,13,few,TGTGCCAGCAGCCAAGTGGCAGGGTATGGCTACACCTTC,CASSQVAGYGYTF
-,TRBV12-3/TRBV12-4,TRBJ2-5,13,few,TGTGCCAGCAGTCGACAGGACCAAGAGACCCAGTACTTC,CASSRQDQETQYF
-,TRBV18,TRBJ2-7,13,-,TGTGCCAGCTCACCACTGGGCTCCTACGAGCAGTACTTC,CASSPLGSYEQYF
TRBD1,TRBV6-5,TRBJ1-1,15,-,TGTGCCAGCAGTTACGGGGACAGGGGATATACTGAAGCTTTCTTT,CASSYGDRGYTEAFF
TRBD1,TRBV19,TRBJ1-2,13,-,TGTGCCAGTAGTATACAGGGGGCGCGTGGCTACACCTTC,CASSIQGARGYTF
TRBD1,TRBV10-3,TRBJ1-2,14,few,TGTGCCATCAGTGCCTTGGAGGGGGCTTATGGCTACACCTTC,CAISALEGAYGYTF
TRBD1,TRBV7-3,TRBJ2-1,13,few,TGTGCCAGCAGCGGGGGACAGGGGTTTGAGCAGTTCTTC,CASSGGQGFEQFF
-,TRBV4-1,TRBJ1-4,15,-,TGCGCCAGCAGCCAAGGGACCGGGGCGAAGGAAAAACTGTTTTTT,CASSQGTGAKEKLFF
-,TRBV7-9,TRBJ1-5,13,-,TGTGCCAGCAGCTCCACCGGGGGTCAGCCCCAGCATTTT,CASSSTGGQPQHF
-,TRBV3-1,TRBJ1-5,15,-,TGTGCCAGCAGCCAAGGGGGGGGGCCGGTTCAGCCCCAGCATTTT,CASSQGGGPVQPQHF
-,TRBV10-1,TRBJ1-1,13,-,TGCGCCAGCAGTGTGGCAGAGAACACTGAAGCTTTCTTT,CASSVAENTEAFF
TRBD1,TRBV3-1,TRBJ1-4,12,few,TGTGCCAGCAGCCTTATACAGGGGAAACTGTTTTTT,CASSLIQGKLFF
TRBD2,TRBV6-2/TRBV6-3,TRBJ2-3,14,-,TGTGCCAGCAGTCCGGCCCTGGGACTAGCATCGCAGTATTTT,CASSPALGLASQYF
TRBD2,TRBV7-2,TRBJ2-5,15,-,TGTGCCAGCAGCACTCCCCTAGCGGGTCAAGAGACCCAGTACTTC,CASSTPLAGQETQYF
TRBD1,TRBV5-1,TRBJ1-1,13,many,TGCGCCAGCACCGAGACAGGGGGCACTGAAGCTTTCTTT,CASTETGGTEAFF
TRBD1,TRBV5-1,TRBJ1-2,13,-,TGCGCCAGCAAAGATTCCGGGACAGGAGGCTACACCTTC,CASKDSGTGGYTF
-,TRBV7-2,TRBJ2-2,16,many,TGTGCCAGCAGCTTTACCGGGACTTGGAACACCGGGGAGCTGTTTTTT,CASSFTGTWNTGELFF
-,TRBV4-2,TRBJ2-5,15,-,TGTGCCAGCAGCCAACCCGGGACGTTCCAAGAGACCCAGTACTTC,CASSQPGTFQETQYF
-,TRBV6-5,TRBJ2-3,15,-,TGTGCCAGCAGTTCCTACAGGGCGGGCACAGATACGCAGTATTTT,CASSSYRAGTDTQYF
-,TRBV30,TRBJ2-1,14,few,TGTGCCTGGAGCGAAAAAGGACGGAGCAATGAGCAGTTCTTC,CAWSEKGRSNEQFF
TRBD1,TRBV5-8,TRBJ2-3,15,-,TGTGCCAGCAGCCCCCGGGACAGGGGTGGAGATACGCAGTATTTT,CASSPRDRGGDTQYF
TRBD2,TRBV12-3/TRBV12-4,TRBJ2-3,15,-,TGTGCCAGCAGCCCCACTAGCGGGGAGGTCGATACGCAGTATTTT,CASSPTSGEVDTQYF
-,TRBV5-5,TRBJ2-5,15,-,TGTGCCAGCAGCTTGGTCGATGGCGGTGGAGAGACCCAGTACTTC,CASSLVDGGGETQYF
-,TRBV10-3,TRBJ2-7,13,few,TGTGCCAGTACTTCACAGGAGCGGGACGAGCAGTACTTC,CASTSQERDEQYF
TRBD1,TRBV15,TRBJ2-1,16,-,TGTGCCACCAGCGGTAATTCCGGGACAGCTTACAATGAGCAGTTCTTC,CATSGNSGTAYNEQFF